One T cell receptor (beta chain) is described in this entry. It lacks a known antigen. Base qualities were left out, and no much larger clone turns up one base away. V is reduced by 4 bases and J by 3 bases, leaving a spacing of 16 bases between them. CDR1 SQVTM and CDR2 ANQGSEA were looked up in the germline V gene. The CDR3, from cysteine to phenylalanine, totals 15 residues. Only the CDR3 part of the read is kept: 45 bases, read in frame from the first base. This record comes from a study of cytotoxic CD8 clonotypes in ibrutinib-treated CLL (dated by TCRdb to the early 2020s). Regarding the research as a whole: The cohort included some 14 treatment-naive and under 13 relapsed/refractory patients; some 18 were IGHV unmutated. Response samples were taken after a median of approximately 13 months on treatment, ranging from about 6 to 40 months. All remission and progressive disease samples were collected while patients were still receiving ibrutinib. Samples averaged roughly 260,000 productive templates and 90,000 to 95,000 productive rearrangements. Cryopreserved peripheral blood mononuclear cells were collected before treatment, at response, and at either disease progression or sustained remission. Partial responses were observed in some 24 patients and complete responses in 2; after a median follow-up of 68 months, remission was maintained in about 15 patients and progression was observed in some twelve. Of the 90 or so participants in the trial, approximately 26 had longitudinal samples available. Paper-wide results and their limitations: Baseline clonality exceeded that of age-matched healthy donors and correlated strongly with circulating CD8+ T-cell counts. Public clonotypes were rare and either shrank or stayed stable during treatment, and the rise in clonality at ibrutinib response reflected expansion of private clonotypes. Sustained-remission and progressing patients did not have matched sampling times, and lymph node repertoires were not examined. An increase in clonality was observed at ibrutinib response, with clonality remaining stable during sustained remission and falling back toward baseline at progression.

The sample's time point label, in plain terms: 20 to 30 months on ibrutinib. For TCR beta library preparation, roughly 2 micrograms of genomic DNA were isolated from cryopreserved PBMCs. Longitudinal blood samples from CLL patients on ibrutinib monotherapy underwent high-throughput TCR beta sequencing. Patients were enrolled in a phase 2 open-label single-center ibrutinib monotherapy trial. A MiSeq instrument was used for deep resolution sequencing, which targeted depths ranging from 1 in 1 million up to 1 in 200,000 T cells, with coverage averaging 10x for each clonotype. The immunoSEQ hsTCRB Kit was used to generate TCR beta libraries. Under the source paper's analysis protocol: Data were analyzed with ImmunoSEQ Data Assistant and ImmunoSEQ Analyzer, with V, D and J genes assigned per IMGT definitions. Clonality, with values ranging from 0 to 1, was calculated as one minus the normalized Shannon entropy of productive rearrangement frequencies. Only overrepresented clonotypes making up at least 0.05% of the repertoire of each patient were included in the public clonotype analysis. Repertoires from 10 to 15 age-matched healthy donors in immuneACCESS were used as clonality controls. TCRdb took this table from immuneACCESS and kept in-frame rearrangements with V and J called. Such tables lack part of the clones; where checked against another copy, unresolved V genes explain under half of the gap, and the rest is unexplained. V and J calls and clone size follow that table, whereas D and trimming were derived from the DNA. The sample profile shows some 92,000 clones; roughly 80% of them were found once. The ten largest make up 20% to 25% of the sample.

This specimen was PBMCs, taken after 24 months of ibrutinib treatment. The TCR comes from a human donor with chronic lymphocytic leukemia. This receptor chain uses TRBV29-1 and TRBJ2-4, and the D gene may be TRBD2, 7 bases matching. The nucleotide sequence reads as follows: TGCAGCGTTGTGGGTCGGGGGGCCATCAAAAACATTCAGTACTTC. This is translated as CSVVGRGAIKNIQYF.